These 25 T cell receptor beta chains originate from one sample sequenced in a study of shared clonotypes between healthy human individuals. Assay: immunoSEQ multiplex PCR; the TCRdb copy retains only in-frame clones and omits some. The sample includes approximately 1,500,000 clones, 95% to 99% seen only once; the top ten take approximately 0.44%. Source material: naive CD4+ T cells sorted from blood. Noted subset: CD45RA+ positively selected. These receptors all stem from a man aged 25 to 45 in good health.

This chain joins TRBV18 and TRBJ1-1, with 7 bases that match TRBD1. Germline CDR1 and CDR2: KGHSH and LQKENI. The V gene end was trimmed by 4 bases and the J gene end by 6 bases; junction bases not matched to a gene: 5. This CDR3 contains 13 residues. The CDR3 reads CASSQGGRSEAFF. For the CDR3, the DNA is TGTGCCAGCTCACAAGGGGGCAGGTCTGAAGCTTTCTTT. The full variable domain, in which reference TRBV18 and TRBJ1-1 provide the parts outside the CDR3, is NAGVMQNPRHLVRRRGQEARLRCSPMKGHSHVYWYRQLPEEGLKFMVYLQKENIIDESGMPKERFSAEFPKEGPSILRIQQVVRGDSAAYFCASSQGGRSEAFFGQGTRLTVV.

J is TRBJ2-7 and V is TRBV11-2; TRBD1 matches 7 bases. There are 13 residues in the CDR3. The J segment lost 3 bases and the V segment lost 5 bases, leaving 4 bases of the junction unmatched. CDR1 is SGHAT and CDR2 is FQNNGV in the germline V gene. This chain's CDR3 is CASSQTGIYEQYF. In DNA, the CDR3 is TGTGCCAGCAGCCAGACAGGGATCTACGAGCAGTACTTC.

The chain couples TRBV28 to TRBJ1-4; 7 bases fit TRBD1. CDR3 length: 14 residues. CDR1 is MDHEN, CDR2 SYDVKM, per germline. The trim removed 2 bases at V and 10 bases at J, leaving 7 bases unmatched. The CDR3, as DNA: TGTGCCAGCAGTTTAAGCGACAGGGTTCGAAAACTGTTTTTT. Translating gives CASSLSDRVRKLFF.

V gene TRBV11-2 combines with J gene TRBJ2-1; D is possibly TRBD2 (6 bases). The CDR3 covers 15 residues. CDR1 is SGHAT, CDR2 FQNNGV, per germline. V was shortened by 5 bases and J by 9 bases, with 20 bases between the two germline ends. In DNA, the CDR3 is TGTGCCAGCAGCACGAGAGCTTTAGGGACTCTTGAGCAGTTCTTC. Protein: CASSTRALGTLEQFF.

The genes are TRBV28 and TRBJ2-7, with 7 bases that match TRBD2. This CDR3 region has 13 residues. Germline V gives CDR1 MDHEN, CDR2 SYDVKM. J was trimmed by 6 bases and V by 6 bases; bases with no gene match: 8. The CDR3 sequence is CASRESGTREQYF. The CDR3 nucleotides are TGTGCCAGCAGGGAAAGCGGGACCCGCGAGCAGTACTTC.

This clone was detected once. The V call is TRBV9, the J call TRBJ2-1; TRBD2 aligns across 13 bases. Germline assignment: CDR1 SGDLS and CDR2 YYNGEE. The CDR3 is 17 residues long. V was clipped by 4 bases and J by 4 bases; unmatched bases: 8. The CDR3 spells CASSPQGTSGIYNEQFF. CDR3 bases: TGTGCCAGCAGCCCTCAAGGGACTAGCGGGATATACAATGAGCAGTTCTTC.

The chain uses TRBV7-3 and TRBJ1-1; D gene unclear. This CDR3 is 13 amino acids long. Between the trimmed V and J ends, which lost 3 bases and 1 base, there was a span of 6 bases. CDR1 is SGHTA and CDR2 is FQGTGA in the germline V gene. CDR3 DNA sequence: TGTGCCAGCAGCTTTGACCAGAACACTGAAGCTTTCTTT. Amino acids: CASSFDQNTEAFF.

The chain is built from TRBV5-4 and TRBJ1-1, with D unclear. CDR1 is SGHNT, CDR2 YYREEE, per germline (reference sequence). The CDR3 has 12 residues. V dropped 0 bases and J dropped 7 bases, with 7 bases sitting between them. The CDR3 is CASSLVGREAFF. The CDR3 DNA reads as TGTGCCAGCAGCTTGGTTGGTCGTGAAGCTTTCTTT.

The chain carries TRBV25-1 and TRBJ2-1; a weak D match, TRBD2 (5 bases). CDR1 and CDR2 (germline): MGHDK, SYGVNS. CDR3 size: 18 residues. The ends were cut back, 6 bases at V and 6 bases at J, with 27 bases in the middle. Here the CDR3 DNA reads TGTGCCAGCAGCCCCACTAGGCAGGCGTTTCCAAAATTCAATGAGCAGTTCTTC. Protein: CASSPTRQAFPKFNEQFF.

The DNA for the CDR3 is TGTGCCAGCAAATTACAGGGGGCAGGGGAGCAGTACTTC. It translates to CASKLQGAGEQYF. The V and J genes are TRBV27 and TRBJ2-7; 9 nucleotides line up with TRBD1. This CDR3 is 13 amino acids long. Germline values: CDR1 MNHEY, CDR2 SMNVEV (reference sequence). V lost 7 bases and J lost 7; bases outside the gene matches: 8.

The chain carries TRBV5-1 and TRBJ2-3; no definite D call. Germline V lookup: CDR1 SGHRS, CDR2 YFSETQ. The V end lost 6 bases, the J end lost 2 bases, and 10 bases lay between the germline ends. This CDR3 is 13 amino acids long. In DNA form, the CDR3 reads TGCGCCAGCATCGAGCAGAACACAGATACGCAGTATTTT. This encodes CASIEQNTDTQYF.

CDR3: CASSERQTNEKLFF. DNA of the CDR3: TGTGCCAGCAGTGAGCGACAAACTAATGAAAAACTGTTTTTT. The rearrangement links TRBV25-1 to TRBJ1-4; D is unclear. This CDR3 spans 14 amino acids. Germline V gene data show CDR1 as MGHDK and CDR2 as SYGVNS. The germline V and J ends were trimmed by 3 bases and 1 base, with 6 bases remaining between them.

DNA for the CDR3: TGTGCCAGCAGCCCCGGGACTTTACAGGGAATTCAGTTCTTC. Translated: CASSPGTLQGIQFF. The chain has TRBV7-2 and TRBJ2-1, with D perhaps given as TRBD1 or TRBD2 (6 bases each). Trimming took off 5 bases at V and 13 bases at J, with 21 bases between the two ends. The CDR3 length is 14 residues. CDR1 is SGHTA, CDR2 FQGNSA, per germline. The full variable domain, in which reference TRBV7-2 and TRBJ2-1 provide the parts outside the CDR3, is GAGVSQSPSNKVTEKGKDVELRCDPISGHTALYWYRQSLGQGLEFLIYFQGNSAPDKSGLPSDRFSAERTGGSVSTLTIQRTQQEDSAVYLCASSPGTLQGIQFFGPGTRLTVL.

The chain carries TRBV2 and TRBJ2-3, with 14 bases identical to TRBD2. CDR1 and CDR2 from the germline V gene are SNHLY and FYNNEI. This CDR3 has 15 amino acids. V dropped 6 bases and J dropped 5; count of bases not matched to a gene: 4. Here the CDR3 reads CASRSGLAGVDTQYF. The CDR3 DNA reads as TGTGCCAGCAGGTCGGGACTAGCGGGAGTAGATACGCAGTATTTT.

This clone was seen once. The chain uses TRBV29-1 and TRBJ2-5; no clear D gene. Trimming stripped 4 bases from V and 0 bases from J, with 12 bases between. CDR3 length: 14 residues. The V gene's germline CDR1 is SQVTM and CDR2 ANQGSEA. CDR3 in DNA: TGCAGCGTTGCGGGTTGGGCAAACCAAGAGACCCAGTACTTC. Translated: CSVAGWANQETQYF.

The V gene is TRBV7-9, the J gene TRBJ2-3; the match to TRBD2 covers 12 bases. This CDR3 has 17 residues. Trimming cost V 4 bases and J 2 bases; bases outside gene matches: 7. In germline, CDR1 is SEHNR, CDR2 FQNEAQ (reference sequence). CDR3 sequence: CASSWRGLAGNTDTQYF. The CDR3 nucleotides are TGTGCCAGCAGCTGGAGAGGACTAGCGGGAAACACAGATACGCAGTATTTT.

V is TRBV29-1 and J is TRBJ2-5; the D gene is possibly TRBD1 (6 bases). Trimming took 7 bases from V and 3 from J, leaving 12 bases between them. Germline CDR1 SQVTM, CDR2 ANQGSEA. This CDR3 region has 12 residues. The CDR3 DNA reads TGCAGCGCCGCGCGGACAGAAGAGACCCAGTACTTC. Amino acids: CSAARTEETQYF. Full variable domain (missing parts from reference TRBV29-1 and TRBJ2-5): SAVISQKPSRDICQRGTSLTIQCQVDSQVTMMFWYRQQPGQSLTLIATANQGSEATYESGFVIDKFPISRPNLTFSTLTVSNMSPEDSSIYLCSAARTEETQYFGPGTRLLVL.

This sequence joins TRBV2 and TRBJ2-1; 9 positions match TRBD2. The CDR3 is 13 residues long. Germline V gene sequence: CDR1 SNHLY, CDR2 FYNNEI. The V and J ends lost 6 bases and 9 bases, in that order; junction bases with no gene match: 6. The CDR3 region is CASRRGTSSEQFF. The DNA for the CDR3 is TGTGCCAGCAGGAGGGGGACTAGCAGTGAGCAGTTCTTC.

V gene TRBV5-4 combines with J gene TRBJ1-3; D uncertain. Germline lookup yields CDR1 SGHNT and CDR2 YYREEE (reference sequence). The CDR3 extends over 14 amino acids. The V and J ends lost 3 bases and 5 bases respectively, with 12 bases between them. CDR3 nucleotides: TGTGCCAGCAGCTCCAATGGTGCTCGAAACACCATATATTTT. Protein product: CASSSNGARNTIYF.

The rearrangement uses TRBV18 and TRBJ1-1, with 9 bases matching TRBD1. The V segment lost 3 bases and the J segment 0 bases; nucleotides outside the gene matches: 8. CDR1 and CDR2 (germline): KGHSH, LQKENI. CDR3 length: 17 residues. DNA for the CDR3: TGTGCCAGCTCACCTCAACAGGGGGCTTACATGAACACTGAAGCTTTCTTT. Translating it yields CASSPQQGAYMNTEAFF.

The chain employs TRBV5-6 and TRBJ2-1; 7 positions agree with TRBD1. CDR3 length equals 14 residues. The germline gives CDR1 SGHDT, CDR2 YYEEEE. J lost 4 bases, V lost 0 bases, and 1 base had no gene match. CDR3 DNA sequence: TGTGCCAGCAGCTTGGGGGACAGATACAATGAGCAGTTCTTC. Its protein product is CASSLGDRYNEQFF.

In DNA, the CDR3 is TGTGCCAGCAGTCACCCCCAGCATTTT. Translated, it gives CASSHPQHF. The rearrangement uses TRBV25-1 and TRBJ1-5; no clear D. The germline CDR1 and CDR2 sequences are MGHDK and SYGVNS. The CDR3 totals 9 residues. V gave up 5 bases and J gave up 10 bases, with 3 bases separating them.

V and J are TRBV10-3 and TRBJ2-1; D is ambiguous. The CDR3 consists of 12 residues. CDR1 and CDR2 from the germline V gene are ENHRY and SYGVKD. V was pared by 0 bases and J by 9 bases, with 6 bases between. CDR3 sequence reads: CAISESEREQFF. The DNA of the CDR3 is TGTGCCATCAGTGAGTCTGAACGTGAGCAGTTCTTC.

V is TRBV10-2 and J is TRBJ2-5, with 7 bases that match TRBD1. The germline gives CDR1 WSHSY, CDR2 SAAADI. V gave up 6 bases and J gave up 2 bases; unmatched junction bases: 3. The CDR3 has 13 residues. CDR3 coding DNA: TGCGCCAGCAGCTCAGGGGGACAAGAGACCCAGTACTTC. Translating gives CASSSGGQETQYF.

The chain employs TRBV18 and TRBJ2-5; D is unresolved. Trimming left V 4 bases short and J 5 bases short, with 8 bases between. The CDR3 totals 12 residues. The germline V gene encodes CDR1 KGHSH and CDR2 LQKENI. The CDR3 spells CASSQSGETQYF. In nucleotides, the CDR3 is TGTGCCAGCTCACAGTCTGGTGAGACCCAGTACTTC.